This T cell receptor beta chain was observed in a study of cytomegalovirus exposure and HLA in healthy donors. PCR used 60 Vbeta primers and 13 Jbeta primers. The method was immunoSEQ multiplex PCR; TCRdb's version includes in-frame clones alone and lacks a portion of them. The sample shows 99,000 or so clones, 78% of them seen only once. J gave up 9 bases and V 4 bases, and 10 bases lay outside the gene matches. Germline lookup yields CDR1 MNHEY and CDR2 SVGAGI. This CDR3 comprises 15 residues. To note about this clone: Its specificity is unknown.

Study-wide results and caveats: Productive status was seen about 90% or about 30% of the time for most TCR beta V segments in an earlier analysis.

The origin of this receptor is a male donor in good health and CMV-seronegative. The source material was PBMCs. The V gene is TRBV6-5, the J gene TRBJ2-1; TRBD2 matches at 9 bases. CDR3 nucleotides: TGTGCCAGCAGTTTAGCGGGAGAGGGGCTGAGTGAGCAGTTCTTC. Its translation: CASSLAGEGLSEQFF.